The clone carrying this TCR beta chain was recorded once. The antigen is unknown. Gene and germline names: mouse. The read gets to within 1 residue of the CDR3 end, and the germline J gene fills in the rest. These data belong to a study of tissue T cells after allogeneic stem cell transplantation. The assay was immunoSEQ multiplex PCR, and TCRdb's table has in-frame clones only and misses some. Of over 45,000 clones in the sample, about three quarters were seen once. Germline CDR1 reads SGHSA; CDR2 reads FRNQAP. V was shortened by 3 bases and J by 1 base, with 11 bases between the two germline ends. The CDR3 loop spans 15 amino acids. Regarding the study as a whole: Limitations included a small, clinically heterogeneous cohort and limited sampling depth. Shared clones across patients were few; motif clustering revealed tissue-specific shared signatures. Only a limited share of tissue TCRs appeared in blood or spleen. Within patients, tissue anatomy strongly shaped TCR repertoire composition.

This chain links TRBV16 with TRBJ2-3; tentative D call: TRBD2 (7 bases). What was sequenced was sorted cells pooled from one or two spleens. This TCR derives from a pool of C57BL/6 mice in good health. CDR3 amino acids: CASSFGGRGAETLYF. CDR3 DNA, as far as it was read: TGTGCAAGCAGCTTCGGGGGGCGGGGTGCAGAAACGCTGTAT.